This TCR beta chain was documented in a study of graft-versus-host responses after intestinal transplantation (dated by TCRdb to the early 2020s). Concerning the study at large: Multivisceral, liver-intestinal, or isolated intestinal transplants were received by the recipients. Every recipient was given anti-thymocyte globulin induction, then maintenance tacrolimus and steroids for roughly three years. After intestinal transplantation, graft-versus-host and host-versus-graft alloreactive T cell clones in the graft, circulation and bone marrow were tracked using bulk TCR-beta CDR3 sequencing. Alloreactive clones were identified by sequencing pre-transplant mixed lymphocyte reaction products and comparing them with unstimulated pre-transplant donor and recipient T cells. A cohort of some 24 intestinal transplant recipients, including one retransplant, was enrolled, and a few patients lacking pretransplant specimens were excluded. A peak of at least 4% donor T cells among recipient peripheral blood mononuclear cells was the definition used for donor T cell macrochimerism. Samples from a few later patients were sequenced in-house on an Illumina MiSeq with MiXCR processing rather than by the commercial service.

Preparation of the library involved the immunoSEQ multiplex PCR assay. For most patients, genomic DNA was isolated with the Qiagen DNeasy Blood and Tissue Kit and sent frozen to Adaptive Biotechnologies for TCR sequencing. For most patients, high-throughput TCR-beta CDR3 sequencing of genomic DNA was performed by Adaptive Biotechnologies. On the study's bioinformatics: Adaptive's ImmunoSEQ software supplied the TCR sequencing data for roughly 17 patients, while MiXCR and VDJtools were used to process three other patients. To correct CD4 versus CD8 sorting errors, sequences present in both subsets at a frequency ratio below 5:1 were removed. CDR3 nucleotide sequences shared between donor and recipient were removed because the origin of such sequences could not be assigned. Alloreactive clones required at least 2-fold expansion over unstimulated cells and minimum CFSE-low frequency of 0.002% (template counts) or 0.001% (read counts). Clones were considered mappable if detected in sequenced pre-transplant spleen, lymph node, or MLR CFSE-low populations of the donor or recipient. Cumulative frequency of alloreactive clones was calculated as a percentage of all sequences weighted by copy number. TCRdb's version of the immuneACCESS table is confined to in-frame rearrangements and falls short of the full clone set. An unresolved V gene accounts for under half of the shortfall where checked; the remainder is of unknown origin. V and J calls and clone size come straight from that table; D and trimming were deduced from the DNA. For this sample the table gives 80,000 to 100,000 clones, of which 75% to 90% were detected only once. The ten largest clones take up around 0.11% of the sample.

Sample time point, as interpreted from the label and publication: cells obtained before transplantation from donor or recipient. CD3+CD4+ and CD3+CD8+ populations were FACS-sorted from unstimulated pre-transplant donor and recipient cells taken from spleen or lymph nodes. The germline V gene encodes CDR1 MNHNS and CDR2 SASEGT. The CDR3 runs 14 amino acids, cysteine and phenylalanine included. Of the read, only the CDR3 DNA is kept; its 42 bases are in frame from base 1. Deletion took 4 bases off V and 5 bases off J, with a span of 11 bases between the germline ends. Findings and caveats that apply to the study as a whole: GvH clones were found in recipient bone marrow, and some of the GvH clones appeared earlier in ileal mucosa or blood, which is consistent with an intestinal mucosal origin. Early after transplant, declines in HvG clones were associated with peak levels of circulating GvH clones. Patients with donor T cell macrochimerism had high GvH to HvG T cell clonal ratios in their allografts. The relatively low number and heterogeneity of intestinal transplant patients limited the conclusions.

Comments on this clone: Its specific antigen is unknown. Per-base qualities were not stored, and no clone one base away is much larger.

The rearranged chain carries TRBV6-1 and TRBJ1-4, with the D gene not clear enough to name. The clonotype originates from a human donor who received an intestinal transplant. The specimen was unstimulated CD4+ T cells sorted from spleen or lymph node cells, collected before intestinal transplant. The nucleotide sequence is given as TGTGCCAGCAGTGGTCAAGCCGCCAATGAAAAACTGTTTTTT. Its amino acids are CASSGQAANEKLFF.